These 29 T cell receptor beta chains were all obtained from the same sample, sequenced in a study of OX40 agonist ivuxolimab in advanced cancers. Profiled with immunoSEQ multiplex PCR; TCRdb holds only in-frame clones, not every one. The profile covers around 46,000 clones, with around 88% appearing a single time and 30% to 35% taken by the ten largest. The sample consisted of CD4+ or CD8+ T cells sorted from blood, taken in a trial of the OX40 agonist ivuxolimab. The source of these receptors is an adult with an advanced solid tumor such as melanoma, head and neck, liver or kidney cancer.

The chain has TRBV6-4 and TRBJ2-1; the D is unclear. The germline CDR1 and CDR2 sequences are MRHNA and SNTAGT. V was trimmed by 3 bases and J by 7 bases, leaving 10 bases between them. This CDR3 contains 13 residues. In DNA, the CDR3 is TGTGCCAGCAGTGAGAGCAGTGGGAATGAGCAGTTCTTC. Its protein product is CASSESSGNEQFF.

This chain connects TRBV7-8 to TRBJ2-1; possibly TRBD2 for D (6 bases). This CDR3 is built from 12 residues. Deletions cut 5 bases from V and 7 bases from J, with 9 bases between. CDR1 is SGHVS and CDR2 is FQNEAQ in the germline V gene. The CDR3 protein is CASSRSGNEQFF. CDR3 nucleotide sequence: TGTGCCAGCAGCCGAAGCGGGAATGAGCAGTTCTTC. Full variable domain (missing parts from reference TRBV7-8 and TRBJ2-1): GAGVSQSPRYKVAKRGQDVALRCDPISGHVSLFWYQQALGQGPEFLTYFQNEAQLDKSGLPSDRFFAERPEGSVSTLKIQRTQQEDSAVYLCASSRSGNEQFFGPGTRLTVL.

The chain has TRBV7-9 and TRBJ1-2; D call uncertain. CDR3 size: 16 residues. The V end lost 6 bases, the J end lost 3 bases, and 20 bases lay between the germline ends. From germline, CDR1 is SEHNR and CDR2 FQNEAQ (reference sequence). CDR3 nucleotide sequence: TGTGCCAGCAGTCCGGGAGTGGACGGAGGGCACTATGGCTACACCTTC. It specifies CASSPGVDGGHYGYTF.

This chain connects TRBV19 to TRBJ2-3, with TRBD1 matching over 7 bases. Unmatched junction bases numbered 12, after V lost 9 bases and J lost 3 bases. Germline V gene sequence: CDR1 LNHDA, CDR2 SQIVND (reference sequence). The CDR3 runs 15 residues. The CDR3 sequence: CASLDRDRTTDTQYF. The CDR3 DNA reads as TGTGCCAGCCTAGACAGGGATCGGACGACAGATACGCAGTATTTT.

The CDR3 region has the DNA TGTGCCAGCAGTACAGGGGTTAGCCTCTACGAGCAGTACTTC. Translation: CASSTGVSLYEQYF. This chain connects TRBV7-8 to TRBJ2-7; TRBD1 matches 7 bases. V was clipped by 6 bases and J by 3 bases; unmatched bases: 8. Germline V gives CDR1 SGHVS, CDR2 FQNEAQ. This CDR3 spans 14 amino acids.

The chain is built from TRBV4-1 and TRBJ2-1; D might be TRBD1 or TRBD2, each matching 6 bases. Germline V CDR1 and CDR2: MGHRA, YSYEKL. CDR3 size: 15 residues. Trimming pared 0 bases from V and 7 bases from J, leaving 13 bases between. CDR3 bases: TGCGCCAGCAGCCAAGAATGGGGGGCGTTTAATGAGCAGTTCTTC. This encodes CASSQEWGAFNEQFF.

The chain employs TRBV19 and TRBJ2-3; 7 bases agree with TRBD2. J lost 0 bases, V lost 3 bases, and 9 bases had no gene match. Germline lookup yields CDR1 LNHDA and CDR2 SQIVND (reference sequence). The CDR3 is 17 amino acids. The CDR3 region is CASSIDTSAASTDTQYF. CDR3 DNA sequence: TGTGCCAGTAGTATTGACACTAGCGCTGCTAGCACAGATACGCAGTATTTT. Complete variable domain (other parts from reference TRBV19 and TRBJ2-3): DGGITQSPKYLFRKEGQNVTLSCEQNLNHDAMYWYRQDPGQGLRLIYYSQIVNDFQKGDIAEGYSVSREKKESFPLTVTSAQKNPTAFYLCASSIDTSAASTDTQYFGPGTRLTVL.

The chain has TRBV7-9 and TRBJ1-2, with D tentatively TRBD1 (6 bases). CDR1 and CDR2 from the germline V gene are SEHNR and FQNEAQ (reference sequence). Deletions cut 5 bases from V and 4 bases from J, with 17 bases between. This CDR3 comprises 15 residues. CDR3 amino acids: CASSQDSNPSYGYTF. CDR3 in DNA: TGTGCCAGCAGCCAGGACAGCAACCCGAGCTATGGCTACACCTTC.

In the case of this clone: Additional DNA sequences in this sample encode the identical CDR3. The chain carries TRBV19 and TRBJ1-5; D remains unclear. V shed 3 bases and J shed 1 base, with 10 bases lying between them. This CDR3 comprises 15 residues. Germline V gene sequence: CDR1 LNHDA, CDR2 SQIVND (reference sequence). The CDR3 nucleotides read TGTGCCAGTAGTATCGGCACCCGGAGCAATCAGCCCCAGCATTTT. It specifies CASSIGTRSNQPQHF.

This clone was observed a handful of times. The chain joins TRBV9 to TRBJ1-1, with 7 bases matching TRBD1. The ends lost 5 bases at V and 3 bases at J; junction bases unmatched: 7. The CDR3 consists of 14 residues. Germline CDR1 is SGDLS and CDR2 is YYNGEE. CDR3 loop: CASSFTGVDTEAFF. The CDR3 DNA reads TGTGCCAGCAGTTTCACAGGGGTGGACACTGAAGCTTTCTTT. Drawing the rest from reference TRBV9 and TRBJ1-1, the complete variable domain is DSGVTQTPKHLITATGQRVTLRCSPRSGDLSVYWYQQSLDQGLQFLIQYYNGEERAKGNILERFSAQQFPDLHSELNLSSLELGDSALYFCASSFTGVDTEAFFGQGTRLTVV.

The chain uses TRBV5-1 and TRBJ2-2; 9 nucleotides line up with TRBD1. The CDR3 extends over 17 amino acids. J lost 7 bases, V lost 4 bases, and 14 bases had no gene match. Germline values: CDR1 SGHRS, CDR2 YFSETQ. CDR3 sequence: CASSPPPGTGYDGELFF. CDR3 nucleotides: TGCGCCAGCAGCCCCCCGCCGGGGACAGGGTATGACGGGGAGCTGTTTTTT.

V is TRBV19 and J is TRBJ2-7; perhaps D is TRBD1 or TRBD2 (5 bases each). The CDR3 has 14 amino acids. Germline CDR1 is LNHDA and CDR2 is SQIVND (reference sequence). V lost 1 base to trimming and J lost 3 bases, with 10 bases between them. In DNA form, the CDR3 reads TGTGCCAGTAGTATAGCAGGGACGGACTACGAGCAGTACTTC. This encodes CASSIAGTDYEQYF.

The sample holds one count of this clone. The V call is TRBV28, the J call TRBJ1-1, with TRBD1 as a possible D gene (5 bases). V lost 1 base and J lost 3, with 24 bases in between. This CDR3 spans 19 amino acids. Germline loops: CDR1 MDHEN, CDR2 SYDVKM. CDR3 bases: TGTGCCAGCAGTTTATTGGTTGGAGGGGTCGACTCTTTGGACACTGAAGCTTTCTTT. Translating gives CASSLLVGGVDSLDTEAFF.

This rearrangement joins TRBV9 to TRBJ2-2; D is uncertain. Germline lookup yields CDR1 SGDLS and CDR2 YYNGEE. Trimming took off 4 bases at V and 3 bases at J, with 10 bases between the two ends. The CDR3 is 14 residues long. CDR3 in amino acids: CASSLSGYTGELFF. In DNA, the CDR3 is TGTGCCAGCAGCTTATCTGGGTACACCGGGGAGCTGTTTTTT. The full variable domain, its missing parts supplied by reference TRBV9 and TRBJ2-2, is DSGVTQTPKHLITATGQRVTLRCSPRSGDLSVYWYQQSLDQGLQFLIQYYNGEERAKGNILERFSAQQFPDLHSELNLSSLELGDSALYFCASSLSGYTGELFFGEGSRLTVL.

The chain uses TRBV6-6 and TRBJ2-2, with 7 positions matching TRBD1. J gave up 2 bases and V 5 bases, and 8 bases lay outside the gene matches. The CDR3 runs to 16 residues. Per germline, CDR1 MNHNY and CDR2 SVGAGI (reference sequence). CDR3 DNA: TGTGCCAGCAGTCACCGGGACAGCGTCAACACCGGGGAGCTGTTTTTT. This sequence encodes CASSHRDSVNTGELFF.

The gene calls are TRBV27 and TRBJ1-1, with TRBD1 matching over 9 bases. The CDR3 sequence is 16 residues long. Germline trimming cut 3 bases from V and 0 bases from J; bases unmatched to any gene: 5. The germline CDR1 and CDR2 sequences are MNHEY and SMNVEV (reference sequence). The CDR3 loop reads CASSLGQGTLNTEAFF. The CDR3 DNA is TGTGCCAGCAGTTTGGGACAGGGAACCCTGAACACTGAAGCTTTCTTT.

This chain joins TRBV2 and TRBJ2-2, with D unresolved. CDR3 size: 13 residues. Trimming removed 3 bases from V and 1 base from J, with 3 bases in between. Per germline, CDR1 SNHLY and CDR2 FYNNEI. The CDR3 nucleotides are TGTGCCAGCAGTGACGGGAACACCGGGGAGCTGTTTTTT. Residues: CASSDGNTGELFF.

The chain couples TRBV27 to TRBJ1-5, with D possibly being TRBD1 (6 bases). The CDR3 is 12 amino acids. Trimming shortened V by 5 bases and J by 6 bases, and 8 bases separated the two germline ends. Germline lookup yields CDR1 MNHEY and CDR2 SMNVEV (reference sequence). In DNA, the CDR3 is TGTGCCAGCAGTACAGGGAGTCAGCCCCAGCATTTT. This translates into CASSTGSQPQHF.

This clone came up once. The CDR3 loop reads CASSRSLLLQSRANVLTF. The DNA for the CDR3 is TGTGCCAGCAGTCGATCTCTCCTGCTACAAAGTCGGGCCAACGTCCTGACTTTC. The rearrangement joins TRBV27 to TRBJ2-6; no firm D call. This CDR3 is 18 amino acids long. Germline V gives CDR1 MNHEY, CDR2 SMNVEV (reference sequence). With 5 bases removed from V and 5 bases from J, the gap between germline ends came to 22 bases.

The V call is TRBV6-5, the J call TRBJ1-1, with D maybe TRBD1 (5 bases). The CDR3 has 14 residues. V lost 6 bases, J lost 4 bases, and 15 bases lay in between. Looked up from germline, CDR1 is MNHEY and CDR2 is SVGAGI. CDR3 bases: TGTGCCAGCAGGTCTCAGGGACCTTTCACTGAAGCTTTCTTT. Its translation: CASRSQGPFTEAFF.

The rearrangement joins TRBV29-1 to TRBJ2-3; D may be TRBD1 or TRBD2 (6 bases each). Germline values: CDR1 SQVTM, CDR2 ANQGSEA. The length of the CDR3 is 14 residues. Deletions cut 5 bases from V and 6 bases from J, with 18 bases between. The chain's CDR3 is CSVPPRGAGDTQYF. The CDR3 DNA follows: TGCAGCGTTCCCCCGAGGGGGGCGGGTGATACGCAGTATTTT.

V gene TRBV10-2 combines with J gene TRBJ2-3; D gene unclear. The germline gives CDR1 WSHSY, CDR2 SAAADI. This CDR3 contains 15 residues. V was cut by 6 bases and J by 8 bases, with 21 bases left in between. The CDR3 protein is CASRGIQTPSGTQYF. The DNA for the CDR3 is TGCGCCAGCAGGGGGATCCAAACCCCCTCGGGTACGCAGTATTTT.

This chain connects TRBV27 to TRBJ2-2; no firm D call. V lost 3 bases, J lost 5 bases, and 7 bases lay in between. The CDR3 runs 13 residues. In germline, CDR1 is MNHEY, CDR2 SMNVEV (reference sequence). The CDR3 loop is CASSFAVTGELFF. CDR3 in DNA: TGTGCCAGCAGTTTTGCGGTAACCGGGGAGCTGTTTTTT.

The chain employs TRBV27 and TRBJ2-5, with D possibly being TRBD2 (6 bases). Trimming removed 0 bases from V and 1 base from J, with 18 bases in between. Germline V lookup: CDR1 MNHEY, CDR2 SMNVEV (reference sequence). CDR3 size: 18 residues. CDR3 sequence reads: CASSLSGGGGLFQETQYF. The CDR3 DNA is TGTGCCAGCAGTTTATCGGGGGGAGGAGGGCTCTTCCAAGAGACCCAGTACTTC.

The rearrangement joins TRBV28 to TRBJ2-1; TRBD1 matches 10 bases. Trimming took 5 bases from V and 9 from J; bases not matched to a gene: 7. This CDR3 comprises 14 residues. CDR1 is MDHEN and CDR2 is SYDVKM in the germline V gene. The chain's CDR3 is CASSPGTGVPEQFF. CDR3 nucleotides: TGTGCCAGCAGTCCCGGGACAGGGGTCCCTGAGCAGTTCTTC.

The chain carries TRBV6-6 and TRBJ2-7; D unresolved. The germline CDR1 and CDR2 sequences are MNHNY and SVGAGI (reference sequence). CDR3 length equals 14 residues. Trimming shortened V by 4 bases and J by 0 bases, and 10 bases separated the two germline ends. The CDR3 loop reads CASSFRLTSYEQYF. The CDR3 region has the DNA TGTGCCAGCAGTTTCCGACTCACCTCCTACGAGCAGTACTTC.

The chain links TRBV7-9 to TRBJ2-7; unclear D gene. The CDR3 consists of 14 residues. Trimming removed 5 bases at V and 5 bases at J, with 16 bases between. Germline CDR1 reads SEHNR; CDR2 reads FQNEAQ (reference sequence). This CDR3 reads CASSPQPREDEQYF. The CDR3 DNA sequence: TGTGCCAGCAGCCCCCAACCTAGAGAAGACGAGCAGTACTTC. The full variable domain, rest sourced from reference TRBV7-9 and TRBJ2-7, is DTGVSQNPRHKITKRGQNVTFRCDPISEHNRLYWYRQTLGQGPEFLTYFQNEAQLEKSRLLSDRFSAERPKGSFSTLEIQRTEQGDSAMYLCASSPQPREDEQYFGPGTRLTVT.

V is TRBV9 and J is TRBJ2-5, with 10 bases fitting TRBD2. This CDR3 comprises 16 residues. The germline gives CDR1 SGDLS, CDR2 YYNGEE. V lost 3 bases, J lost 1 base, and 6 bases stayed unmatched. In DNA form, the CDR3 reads TGTGCCAGCAGCGCTAGCGGGAGACGGGGCCAAGAGACCCAGTACTTC. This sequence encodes CASSASGRRGQETQYF.

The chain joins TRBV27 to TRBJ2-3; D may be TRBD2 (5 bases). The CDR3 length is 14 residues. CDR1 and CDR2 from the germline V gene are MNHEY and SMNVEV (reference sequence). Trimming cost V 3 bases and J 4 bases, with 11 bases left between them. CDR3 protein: CASSFFGLSDTQYF. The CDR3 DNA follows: TGTGCCAGCAGTTTTTTCGGACTGTCAGATACGCAGTATTTT.